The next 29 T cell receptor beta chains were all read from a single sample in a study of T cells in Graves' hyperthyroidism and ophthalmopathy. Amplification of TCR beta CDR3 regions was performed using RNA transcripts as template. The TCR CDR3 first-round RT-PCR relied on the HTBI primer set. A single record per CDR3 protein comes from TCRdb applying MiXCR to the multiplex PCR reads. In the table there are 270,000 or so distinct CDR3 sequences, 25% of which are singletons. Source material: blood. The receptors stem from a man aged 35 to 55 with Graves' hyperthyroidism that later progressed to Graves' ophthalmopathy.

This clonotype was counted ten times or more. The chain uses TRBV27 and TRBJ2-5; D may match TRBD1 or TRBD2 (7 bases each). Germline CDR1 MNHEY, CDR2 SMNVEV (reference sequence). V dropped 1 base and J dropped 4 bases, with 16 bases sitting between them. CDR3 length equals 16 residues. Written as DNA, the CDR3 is TGTGCCAGCAGTTTATGGGGAGGGGGCGGCAGAGAGACCCAGTACTTC. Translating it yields CASSLWGGGGRETQYF.

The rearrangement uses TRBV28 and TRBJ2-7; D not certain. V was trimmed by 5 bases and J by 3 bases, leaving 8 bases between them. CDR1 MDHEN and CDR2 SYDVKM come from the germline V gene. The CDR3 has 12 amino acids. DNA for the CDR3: TGTGCCAGCAGTAGGAACGGCTACGAGCAGTACTTC. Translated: CASSRNGYEQYF.

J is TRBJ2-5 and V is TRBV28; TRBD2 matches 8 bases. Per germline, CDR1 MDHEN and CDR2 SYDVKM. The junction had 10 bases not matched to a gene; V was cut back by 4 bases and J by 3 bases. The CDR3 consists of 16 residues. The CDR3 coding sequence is TGTGCCAGCAGTTACTCCCGGACTAGCATGGAAGAGACCCAGTACTTC. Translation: CASSYSRTSMEETQYF.

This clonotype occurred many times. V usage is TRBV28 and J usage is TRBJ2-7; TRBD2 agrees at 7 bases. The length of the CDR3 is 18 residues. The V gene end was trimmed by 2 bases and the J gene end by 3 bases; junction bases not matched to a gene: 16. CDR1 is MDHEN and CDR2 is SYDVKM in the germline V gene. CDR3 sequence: CASSLGMVAGATNYEQYF. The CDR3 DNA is TGTGCCAGCAGTTTAGGGATGGTAGCGGGCGCGACGAACTACGAGCAGTACTTC.

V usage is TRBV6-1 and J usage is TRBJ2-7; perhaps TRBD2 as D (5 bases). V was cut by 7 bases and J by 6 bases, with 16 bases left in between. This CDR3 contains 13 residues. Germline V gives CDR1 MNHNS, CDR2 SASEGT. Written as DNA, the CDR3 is TGTGCCAGCACCATGAAACGGGGTTCCGAGCAGTACTTC. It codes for CASTMKRGSEQYF.

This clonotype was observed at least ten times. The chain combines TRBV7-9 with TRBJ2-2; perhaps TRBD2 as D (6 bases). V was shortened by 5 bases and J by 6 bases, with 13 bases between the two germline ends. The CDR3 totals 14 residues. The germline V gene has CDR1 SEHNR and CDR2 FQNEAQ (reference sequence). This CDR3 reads CASSQSGGSGELFF. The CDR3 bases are TGTGCCAGCAGCCAATCAGGAGGGTCCGGGGAGCTGTTTTTT.

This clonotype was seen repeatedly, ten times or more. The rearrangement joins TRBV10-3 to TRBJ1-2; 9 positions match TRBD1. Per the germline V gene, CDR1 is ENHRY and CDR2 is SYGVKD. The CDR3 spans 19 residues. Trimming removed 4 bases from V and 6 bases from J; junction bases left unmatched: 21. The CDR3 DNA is TGTGCCATCAGTGCGGGGACCCACCGGGACAGGGAGATGGAGCATGGCTACACCTTC. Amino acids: CAISAGTHRDREMEHGYTF.

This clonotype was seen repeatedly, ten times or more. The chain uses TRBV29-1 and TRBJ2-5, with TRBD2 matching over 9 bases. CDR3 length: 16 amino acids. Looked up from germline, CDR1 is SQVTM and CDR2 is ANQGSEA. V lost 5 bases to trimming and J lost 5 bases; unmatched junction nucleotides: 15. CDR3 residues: CSVFPGPSGTVETQYF. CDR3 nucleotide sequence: TGCAGCGTTTTCCCCGGTCCTAGCGGGACGGTTGAGACCCAGTACTTC.

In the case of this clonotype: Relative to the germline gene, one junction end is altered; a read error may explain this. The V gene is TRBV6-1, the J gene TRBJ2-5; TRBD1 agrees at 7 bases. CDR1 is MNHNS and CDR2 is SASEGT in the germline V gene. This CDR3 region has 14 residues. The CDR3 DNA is TGTGCCAGCAGCAGCACAGGGGACCACGAGACCCAGTACTTC. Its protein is CASSSTGDHETQYF.

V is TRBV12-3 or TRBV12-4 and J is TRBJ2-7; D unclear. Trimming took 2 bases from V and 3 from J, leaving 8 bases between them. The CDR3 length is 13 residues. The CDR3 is CASSLWANYEQYF. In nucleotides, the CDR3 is TGTGCCAGCAGTTTATGGGCCAACTACGAGCAGTACTTC.

The CDR3 DNA reads as TGTGCCACCAGTGATGACAGGAATCAGCATTTT. This gives the protein CATSDDRNQHF. The V and J genes are TRBV24-1 and TRBJ1-5; D may be TRBD1 (6 bases). The CDR3 runs to 11 residues. Between the trimmed V and J ends, which lost 3 bases and 13 bases, there was a span of 9 bases. Germline V gene data show CDR1 as KGHDR and CDR2 as SFDVKD.

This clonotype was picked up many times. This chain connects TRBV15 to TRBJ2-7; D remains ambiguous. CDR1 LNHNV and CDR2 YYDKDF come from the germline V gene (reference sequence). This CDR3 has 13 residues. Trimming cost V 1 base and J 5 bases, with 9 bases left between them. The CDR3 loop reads CATSRVKADEQYF. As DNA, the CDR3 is TGTGCCACCAGCAGAGTGAAAGCCGACGAGCAGTACTTC.

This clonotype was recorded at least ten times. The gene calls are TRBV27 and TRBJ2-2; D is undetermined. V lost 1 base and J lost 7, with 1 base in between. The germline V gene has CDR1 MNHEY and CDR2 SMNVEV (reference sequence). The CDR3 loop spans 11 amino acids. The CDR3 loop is CASSLYGELFF. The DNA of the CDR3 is TGTGCCAGCAGTTTATACGGGGAGCTGTTTTTT.

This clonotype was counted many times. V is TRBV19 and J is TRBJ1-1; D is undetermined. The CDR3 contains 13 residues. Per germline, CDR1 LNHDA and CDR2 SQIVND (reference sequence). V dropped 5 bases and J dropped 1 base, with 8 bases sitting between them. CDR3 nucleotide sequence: TGTGCCAGTAGTGTCCAGGAGAACACTGAAGCTTTCTTT. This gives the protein CASSVQENTEAFF.

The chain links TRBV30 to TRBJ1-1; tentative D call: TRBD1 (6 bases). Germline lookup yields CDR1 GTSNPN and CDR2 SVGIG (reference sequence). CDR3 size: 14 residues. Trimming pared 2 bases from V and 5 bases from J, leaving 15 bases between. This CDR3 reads CAWSFFGRGTEAFF. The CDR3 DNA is TGTGCCTGGAGTTTCTTTGGGAGGGGGACTGAAGCTTTCTTT.

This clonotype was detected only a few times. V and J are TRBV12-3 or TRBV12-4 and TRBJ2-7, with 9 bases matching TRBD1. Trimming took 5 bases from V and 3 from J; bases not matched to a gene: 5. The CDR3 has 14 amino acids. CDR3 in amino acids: CASSPRQGDYEQYF. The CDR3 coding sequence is TGTGCCAGCAGTCCTAGACAGGGGGACTACGAGCAGTACTTC.

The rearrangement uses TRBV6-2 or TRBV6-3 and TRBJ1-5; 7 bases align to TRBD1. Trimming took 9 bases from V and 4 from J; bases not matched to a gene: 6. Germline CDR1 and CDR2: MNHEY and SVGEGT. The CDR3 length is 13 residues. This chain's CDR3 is CASSGGPNQPQHF. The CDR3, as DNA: TGTGCCAGTTCAGGGGGTCCAAATCAGCCCCAGCATTTT.

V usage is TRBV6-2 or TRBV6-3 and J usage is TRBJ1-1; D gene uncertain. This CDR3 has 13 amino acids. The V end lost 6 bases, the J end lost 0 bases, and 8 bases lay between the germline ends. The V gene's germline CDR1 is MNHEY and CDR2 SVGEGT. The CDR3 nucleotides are TGTGCCAGCAGAAATCCAATGAACACTGAAGCTTTCTTT. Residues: CASRNPMNTEAFF.

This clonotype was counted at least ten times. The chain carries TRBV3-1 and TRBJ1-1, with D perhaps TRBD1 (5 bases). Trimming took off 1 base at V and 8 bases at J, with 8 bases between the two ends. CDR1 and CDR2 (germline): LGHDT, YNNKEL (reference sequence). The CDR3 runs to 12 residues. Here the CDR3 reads CASSQAGEEAFF. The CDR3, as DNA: TGTGCCAGCAGCCAAGCGGGGGAAGAAGCTTTCTTT.

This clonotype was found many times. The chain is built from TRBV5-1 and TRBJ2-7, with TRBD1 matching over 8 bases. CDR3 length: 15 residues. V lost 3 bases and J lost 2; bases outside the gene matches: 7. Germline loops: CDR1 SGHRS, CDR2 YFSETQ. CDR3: CASSSRGQVPYEQYF. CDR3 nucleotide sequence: TGCGCCAGCAGCTCCCGGGGACAGGTTCCCTACGAGCAGTACTTC.

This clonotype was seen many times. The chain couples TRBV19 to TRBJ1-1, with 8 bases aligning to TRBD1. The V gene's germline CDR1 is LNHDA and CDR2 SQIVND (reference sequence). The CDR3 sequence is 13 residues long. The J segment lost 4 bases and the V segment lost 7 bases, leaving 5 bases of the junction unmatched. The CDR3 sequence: CASTHTGGTEAFF. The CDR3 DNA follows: TGTGCCAGTACCCATACAGGGGGCACTGAAGCTTTCTTT.

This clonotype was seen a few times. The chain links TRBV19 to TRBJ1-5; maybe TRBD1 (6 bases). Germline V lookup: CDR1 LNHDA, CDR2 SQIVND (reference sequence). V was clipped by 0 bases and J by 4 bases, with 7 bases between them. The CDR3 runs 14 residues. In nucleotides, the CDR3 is TGTGCCAGTAGTATAGAGGACAGAAATCAGCCCCAGCATTTT. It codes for CASSIEDRNQPQHF.

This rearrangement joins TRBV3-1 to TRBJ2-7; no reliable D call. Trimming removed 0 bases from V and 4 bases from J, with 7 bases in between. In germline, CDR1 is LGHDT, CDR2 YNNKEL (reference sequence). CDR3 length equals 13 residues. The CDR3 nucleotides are TGTGCCAGCAGCCAAGATTGGAAATACGAGCAGTACTTC. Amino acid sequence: CASSQDWKYEQYF.

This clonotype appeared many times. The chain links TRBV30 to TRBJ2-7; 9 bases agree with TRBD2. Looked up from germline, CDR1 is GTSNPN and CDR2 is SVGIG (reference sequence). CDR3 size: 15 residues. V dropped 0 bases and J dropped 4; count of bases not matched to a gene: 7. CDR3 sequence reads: CAWSVGLAGVYEQYF. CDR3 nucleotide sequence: TGTGCCTGGAGTGTAGGGTTAGCGGGAGTTTACGAGCAGTACTTC. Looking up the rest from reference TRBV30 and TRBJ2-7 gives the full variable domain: SQTIHQWPATLVQPVGSPLSLECTVEGTSNPNLYWYRQAAGRGLQLLFYSVGIGQISSEVPQNLSASRPQDRQFILSSKKLLLSDSGFYLCAWSVGLAGVYEQYFGPGTRLTVT.

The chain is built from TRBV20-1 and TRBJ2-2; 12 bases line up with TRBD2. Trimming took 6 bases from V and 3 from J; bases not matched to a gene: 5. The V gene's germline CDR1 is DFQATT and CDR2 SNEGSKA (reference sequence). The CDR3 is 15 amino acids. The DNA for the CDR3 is TGCAGTGCCCGCCGACTAGCGGGAGACACCGGGGAGCTGTTTTTT. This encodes CSARRLAGDTGELFF.

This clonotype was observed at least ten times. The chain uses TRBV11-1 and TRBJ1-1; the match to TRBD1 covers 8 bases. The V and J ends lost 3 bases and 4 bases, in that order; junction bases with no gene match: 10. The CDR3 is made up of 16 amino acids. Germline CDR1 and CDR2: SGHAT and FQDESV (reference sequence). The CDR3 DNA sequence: TGTGCCAGCAGCTTTTCAGGGGGCGCGGCGAGCACTGAAGCTTTCTTT. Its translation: CASSFSGGAASTEAFF.

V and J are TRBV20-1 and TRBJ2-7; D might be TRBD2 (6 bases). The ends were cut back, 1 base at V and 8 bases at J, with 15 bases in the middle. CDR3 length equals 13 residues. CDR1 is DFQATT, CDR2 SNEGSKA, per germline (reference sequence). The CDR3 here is CSARAQISGQQYF. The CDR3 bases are TGCAGTGCTAGAGCCCAGATAAGCGGGCAGCAGTACTTC.

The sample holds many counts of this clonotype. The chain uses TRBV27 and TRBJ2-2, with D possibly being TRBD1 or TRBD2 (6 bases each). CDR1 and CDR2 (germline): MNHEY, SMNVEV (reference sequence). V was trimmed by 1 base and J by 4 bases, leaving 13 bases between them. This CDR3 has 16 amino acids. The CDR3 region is CASSLWGAGGTGELFF. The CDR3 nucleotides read TGTGCCAGCAGTTTATGGGGGGCCGGCGGCACCGGGGAGCTGTTTTTT.

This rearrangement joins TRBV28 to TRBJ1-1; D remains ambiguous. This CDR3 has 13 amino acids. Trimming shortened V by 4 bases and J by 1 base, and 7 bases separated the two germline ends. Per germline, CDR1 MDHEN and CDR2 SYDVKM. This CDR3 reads CASSYPQNTEAFF. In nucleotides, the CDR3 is TGTGCCAGCAGTTATCCACAGAACACTGAAGCTTTCTTT.